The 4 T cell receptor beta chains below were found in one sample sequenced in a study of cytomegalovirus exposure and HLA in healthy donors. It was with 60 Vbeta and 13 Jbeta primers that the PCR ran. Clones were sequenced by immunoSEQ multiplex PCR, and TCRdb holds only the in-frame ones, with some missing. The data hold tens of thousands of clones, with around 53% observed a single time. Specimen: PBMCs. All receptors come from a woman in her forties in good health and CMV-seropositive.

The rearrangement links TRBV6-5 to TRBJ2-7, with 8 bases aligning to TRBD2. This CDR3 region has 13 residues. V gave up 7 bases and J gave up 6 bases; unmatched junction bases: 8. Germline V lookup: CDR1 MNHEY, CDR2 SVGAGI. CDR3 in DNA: TGTGCCAGCAACTACGGGGGGGCGGCCGAGCAGTACTTC. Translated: CASNYGGAAEQYF.

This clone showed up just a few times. CDR3 nucleotide sequence: TGTGCCAGCAGTTACTCCCCGGGACAGATCTACGAGCAGTACTTC. Translation gives CASSYSPGQIYEQYF. The rearrangement links TRBV6-5 to TRBJ2-7; TRBD1 matches 7 bases. Germline loops: CDR1 MNHEY, CDR2 SVGAGI. V shed 0 bases and J 3 bases; nucleotides not matched to a gene: 5. This CDR3 has 15 amino acids.

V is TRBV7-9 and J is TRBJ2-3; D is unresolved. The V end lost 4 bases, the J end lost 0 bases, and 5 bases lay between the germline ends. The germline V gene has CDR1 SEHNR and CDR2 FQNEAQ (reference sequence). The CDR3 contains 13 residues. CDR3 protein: CASSSTSTDTQYF. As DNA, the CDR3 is TGTGCCAGCAGCTCCACTAGCACAGATACGCAGTATTTT.

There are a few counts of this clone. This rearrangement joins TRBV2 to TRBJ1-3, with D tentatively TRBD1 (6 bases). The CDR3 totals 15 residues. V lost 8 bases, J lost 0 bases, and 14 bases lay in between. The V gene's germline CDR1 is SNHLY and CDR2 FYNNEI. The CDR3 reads CASQPTGSSGNTIYF. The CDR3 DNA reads TGTGCCAGCCAACCGACAGGCAGCTCTGGAAACACCATATATTTT. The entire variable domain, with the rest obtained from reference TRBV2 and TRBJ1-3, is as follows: EPEVTQTPSHQVTQMGQEVILRCVPISNHLYFYWYRQILGQKVEFLVSFYNNEISEKSEIFDDQFSVERPDGSNFTLKIRSTKLEDSAMYFCASQPTGSSGNTIYFGEGSWLTVV.